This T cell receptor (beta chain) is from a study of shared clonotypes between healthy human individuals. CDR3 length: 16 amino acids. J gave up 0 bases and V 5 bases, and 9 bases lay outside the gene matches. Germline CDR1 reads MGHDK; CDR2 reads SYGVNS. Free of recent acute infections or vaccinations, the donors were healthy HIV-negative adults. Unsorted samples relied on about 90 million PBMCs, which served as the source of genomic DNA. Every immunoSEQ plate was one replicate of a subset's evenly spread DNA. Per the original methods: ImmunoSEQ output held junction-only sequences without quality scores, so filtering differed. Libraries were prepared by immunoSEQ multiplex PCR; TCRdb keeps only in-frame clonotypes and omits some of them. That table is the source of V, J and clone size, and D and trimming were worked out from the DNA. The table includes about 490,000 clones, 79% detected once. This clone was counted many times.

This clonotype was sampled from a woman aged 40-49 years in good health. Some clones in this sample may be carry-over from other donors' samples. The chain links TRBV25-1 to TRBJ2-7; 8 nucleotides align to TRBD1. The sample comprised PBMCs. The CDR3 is CASSQPGGVNSYEQYF. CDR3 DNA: TGTGCCAGCAGTCAACCAGGGGGCGTAAACTCCTACGAGCAGTACTTC.